The source of this TCR beta chain is a study of regulatory T cells in long-lasting Graves disease. Study findings and constraints: Repertoires from persistent disease leaned toward TRBV28, TRBJ1-2 and TRBJ2-5. Less diverse TCR repertoires were seen in persistent Graves' patients than in newly diagnosed ones.

Arm-PCR of CDR3 regions and iRepertoire HTBI primers were used to build TCR beta libraries. TCRdb itself ran the multiplex PCR reads through MiXCR, one entry per CDR3 protein. In the table there are roughly 380,000 distinct CDR3 sequences, 15% of which are singletons. Sample time point: newly diagnosed GD, antithyroid drugs for less than 3 months. RNA isolated from PBMCs was used to make the TCR library. This CDR3 contains 15 residues. The germline CDR1 and CDR2 sequences are MNHNS and SASEGT. There are a few counts of this clonotype. Its target is not known. A read error may explain this, as a much larger clone is one base away.

Here the sequenced sample was peripheral blood mononuclear cells (PBMCs), taken at new diagnosis, from a patient treated with antithyroid drugs. The receptor comes from a female donor with Graves disease. The chain uses TRBV6-1 and TRBJ1-5; no definite D call. The tail of the sequence fits TRBJ2-3 better, so the J call may be wrong. The CDR3, as DNA: TGTGCCAGCAGTGACAGCATGCATGGCAATCAGCCCCAGTATTTT. Its translation is CASSDSMHGNQPQYF.